Following are 31 T cell receptor beta chains from one sample sequenced in a study of cytomegalovirus exposure and HLA in healthy donors. The PCR made use of 60 Vbeta and 13 Jbeta primers. The assay was immunoSEQ multiplex PCR, and TCRdb's table has in-frame clones only and misses some. The top ten clones hold roughly 6% of a sample with 35,000 to 55,000 clones, around 56% of them seen once. Sequences were obtained from PBMCs. The receptors stem from a man in his fifties or sixties in good health and CMV-seronegative.

The J gene is TRBJ2-5, the V gene TRBV29-1, with TRBD2 as a possible D gene (5 bases). The germline gives CDR1 SQVTM, CDR2 ANQGSEA. V lost 4 bases and J 5 bases, leaving 11 bases between the germline ends. The length of the CDR3 is 12 residues. The CDR3 region has the DNA TGCAGCGTTGTCCCCCGAGGGGAGACCCAGTACTTC. Its translation is CSVVPRGETQYF.

The rearrangement links TRBV7-6 to TRBJ2-3; 13 bases are shared with TRBD2. The V gene's germline CDR1 is SGHVS and CDR2 FNYEAQ. J gave up 1 base and V 5 bases, and 12 bases lay outside the gene matches. This CDR3 has 19 amino acids. DNA of the CDR3: TGTGCCAGCAGCCGCGTTAACAATGGACTAGCGGGAGGCACAGATACGCAGTATTTT. It codes for CASSRVNNGLAGGTDTQYF.

This clone came up a few times. The chain carries TRBV7-2 and TRBJ2-7, with 10 bases aligning to TRBD1. V shed 3 bases, J shed 5 bases, and the junction held 1 base outside the gene matches. The CDR3 length is 13 residues. In germline, CDR1 is SGHTA, CDR2 FQGNSA. CDR3 residues: CASSFGQGDEQYF. The CDR3 nucleotides read TGTGCCAGCAGCTTCGGACAGGGGGACGAGCAGTACTTC.

This clone showed up just a few times. CDR3 sequence (DNA): TGTGCCAGTACCTCCAAAGGACAGGGCACCGATGAGCAGTTCTTC. Translating gives CASTSKGQGTDEQFF. The rearrangement uses TRBV27 and TRBJ2-1; TRBD1 aligns across 8 bases. With 9 bases clipped from V and 8 bases from J, the junction kept 15 bases outside the gene matches. CDR3 size: 15 residues. Germline values: CDR1 MNHEY, CDR2 SMNVEV (reference sequence).

In this sample, this clone turned up once. The chain combines TRBV5-6 with TRBJ1-1; no clear D gene. CDR3 length: 13 amino acids. Trimming left V 1 base short and J 4 bases short, with 8 bases between. Germline V CDR1 and CDR2: SGHDT, YYEEEE. The DNA for the CDR3 is TGTGCCAGCAGCTTGTTTCACGGCACTGAAGCTTTCTTT. This codes for CASSLFHGTEAFF.

This clone was detected a few times. The chain links TRBV6-5 to TRBJ2-3; D gene unclear. V dropped 3 bases and J dropped 5 bases, with 9 bases sitting between them. This CDR3 has 13 amino acids. Germline loops: CDR1 MNHEY, CDR2 SVGAGI. CDR3 DNA sequence: TGTGCCAGCAGTTATCGCGTCATAGATACGCAGTATTTT. Its protein product is CASSYRVIDTQYF.

The chain has TRBV2 and TRBJ1-2; no clear D gene. Between the trimmed V and J ends, which lost 6 bases and 2 bases, there was a span of 7 bases. This CDR3 contains 12 residues. The germline V gene has CDR1 SNHLY and CDR2 FYNNEI. The CDR3 DNA reads TGTGCCAGCAGAAATTCGAACTATGGCTACACCTTC. It specifies CASRNSNYGYTF.

This clone was counted between two and nine times. This chain joins TRBV7-9 and TRBJ2-3; 12 positions match TRBD2. The CDR3 length is 17 residues. Looked up from germline, CDR1 is SEHNR and CDR2 is FQNEAQ (reference sequence). Trimming took 3 bases from V and 4 from J; bases not matched to a gene: 8. CDR3 amino acids: CASSFLRLAGAADTQYF. The DNA of the CDR3 is TGTGCCAGCAGCTTCCTGCGACTAGCGGGAGCGGCAGATACGCAGTATTTT.

The chain carries TRBV28 and TRBJ1-1, with 9 bases lining up with TRBD1. The CDR3 consists of 17 residues. The junction had 12 bases not matched to a gene; V was cut back by 3 bases and J by 4 bases. Germline V gene sequence: CDR1 MDHEN, CDR2 SYDVKM. CDR3 loop: CASSLHTGGGGVTEAFF. The CDR3 nucleotides read TGTGCCAGCAGTTTGCATACAGGGGGCGGGGGTGTCACTGAAGCTTTCTTT.

J is TRBJ2-1 and V is TRBV29-1; a possible D gene is TRBD2 (5 bases). V shed 7 bases and J shed 3 bases, with 16 bases lying between them. This CDR3 spans 14 amino acids. CDR1 SQVTM and CDR2 ANQGSEA come from the germline V gene. The CDR3 bases are TGCAGCGCAGACTTAACCGGGAACTACAATGAGCAGTTCTTC. Amino acids: CSADLTGNYNEQFF.

The J gene is TRBJ1-2, the V gene TRBV6-5, with TRBD1 as a possible D gene (6 bases). CDR3 size: 13 residues. In germline, CDR1 is MNHEY, CDR2 SVGAGI. Trimming took off 2 bases at V and 5 bases at J, with 9 bases between the two ends. CDR3 protein: CASSYLQGYGYTF. DNA of the CDR3: TGTGCCAGCAGTTACCTACAGGGTTATGGCTACACCTTC.

The chain links TRBV30 to TRBJ2-3, with D uncertain. This CDR3 comprises 11 residues. The V and J ends lost 4 bases and 2 bases respectively, with 4 bases between them. CDR1 and CDR2 from the germline V gene are GTSNPN and SVGIG (reference sequence). For the CDR3, the DNA is TGTGCCTGGACTTTCACAGATACGCAGTATTTT. This sequence encodes CAWTFTDTQYF.

This rearrangement joins TRBV7-2 to TRBJ2-3, with D possibly matching TRBD2 (6 bases). CDR1 and CDR2 from the germline V gene are SGHTA and FQGNSA. The V and J ends lost 1 base and 3 bases respectively, with 11 bases between them. The CDR3 covers 15 residues. CDR3 amino acids: CASSLVGSRTDTQYF. CDR3 bases: TGTGCCAGCAGCTTAGTCGGGAGTCGAACAGATACGCAGTATTTT.

The chain links TRBV2 to TRBJ2-2; 7 bases align to TRBD2. The V gene's germline CDR1 is SNHLY and CDR2 FYNNEI. J was trimmed by 7 bases and V by 3 bases; bases with no gene match: 8. The CDR3 sequence is 15 residues long. The CDR3: CASSEFGGSNGELFF. CDR3 in DNA: TGTGCCAGCAGTGAGTTCGGCGGGAGTAACGGGGAGCTGTTTTTT.

The rearrangement links TRBV30 to TRBJ1-2, with 10 bases aligning to TRBD1. CDR1 and CDR2 (germline): GTSNPN, SVGIG (reference sequence). The CDR3 runs 14 residues. After removal of 7 bases from V and 4 bases from J, the junction contained 9 bases not matched to a gene. The CDR3 loop reads CAFPGTGVVYGYTF. For the CDR3, the DNA is TGTGCCTTCCCCGGGACAGGGGTAGTCTATGGCTACACCTTC.

This clone showed up just a few times. V is TRBV6-5 and J is TRBJ2-1; a weak D match, TRBD2 (6 bases). The V gene lost 6 bases and the J gene lost 0 bases, with 9 bases spanning the gap. The length of the CDR3 is 14 residues. Germline loops: CDR1 MNHEY, CDR2 SVGAGI. The CDR3 loop reads CASRYGSSYNEQFF. CDR3 in DNA: TGTGCCAGCAGATACGGGAGCTCCTACAATGAGCAGTTCTTC.

Only a few counts were recorded for this clone. The chain combines TRBV12-5 with TRBJ2-5, with D maybe TRBD1 (6 bases). The V gene's germline CDR1 is LGHNT and CDR2 FRNRAP. This CDR3 has 13 residues. Trimming removed 1 base at V and 4 bases at J, with 7 bases between. The CDR3: CASGLADRETQYF. The CDR3 DNA reads TGTGCTAGTGGTTTGGCGGACAGAGAGACCCAGTACTTC.

The V call is TRBV5-1, the J call TRBJ2-5, with TRBD1 matching over 11 bases. The CDR3 length is 16 residues. CDR1 and CDR2 from the germline V gene are SGHRS and YFSETQ. Germline trimming cut 4 bases from V and 5 bases from J; bases unmatched to any gene: 10. This CDR3 reads CASSRGPGQGGETQYF. The CDR3 DNA reads TGCGCCAGCAGCCGAGGGCCGGGACAGGGGGGCGAGACCCAGTACTTC.

This clone was counted between two and nine times. This chain connects TRBV6-5 to TRBJ1-1, with 7 bases identical to TRBD1. The CDR3 length is 14 residues. Germline CDR1 is MNHEY and CDR2 is SVGAGI. Trimming cost V 2 bases and J 4 bases; bases outside gene matches: 4. The DNA for the CDR3 is TGTGCCAGCAGTTACGACAGGGCGGGCACTGAAGCTTTCTTT. It is translated as CASSYDRAGTEAFF.

The V and J genes are TRBV5-1 and TRBJ1-1; perhaps TRBD1 as D (6 bases). CDR1 and CDR2 (germline): SGHRS, YFSETQ. CDR3 size: 13 residues. The V end was cut by 0 bases, the J end by 7 bases, with 10 bases between. The CDR3 DNA reads TGCGCCAGCAGCTTGGACAGGGAGCGTGAAGCTTTCTTT. Protein product: CASSLDREREAFF.

This clone was recorded only once. The chain couples TRBV11-2 to TRBJ2-3; D gene uncertain. CDR3 length: 14 residues. V was shortened by 3 bases and J by 6 bases, with 13 bases between the two germline ends. Germline V gene sequence: CDR1 SGHAT, CDR2 FQNNGV. CDR3 in amino acids: CASSFFRVGDTQYF. The CDR3 DNA follows: TGTGCCAGCAGCTTTTTCCGGGTCGGGGATACGCAGTATTTT. The complete variable domain, with remaining parts taken from reference TRBV11-2 and TRBJ2-3, reads EAGVAQSPRYKIIEKRQSVAFWCNPISGHATLYWYQQILGQGPKLLIQFQNNGVVDDSQLPKDRFSAERLKGVDSTLKIQPAKLEDSAVYLCASSFFRVGDTQYFGPGTRLTVL.

The chain couples TRBV5-8 to TRBJ2-1, with D possibly being TRBD2 (5 bases). The CDR3 extends over 14 amino acids. Trimming shortened V by 0 bases and J by 6 bases, and 10 bases separated the two germline ends. CDR1 is SGHTS, CDR2 YDEGEE, per germline. In DNA, the CDR3 is TGTGCCAGCAGCTTGGGGCTAGCTGCCAATGAGCAGTTCTTC. It codes for CASSLGLAANEQFF.

This clone is medium-sized. At one of its ends the junction is not consistent with the germline gene, which may arise from a read error. The chain employs TRBV5-1 and TRBJ2-7, with 10 bases fitting TRBD2. Germline V gene data show CDR1 as SGHRS and CDR2 as YFSETQ. The CDR3 length is 13 residues. CDR3 loop: CASSLEPSGSPQF. The CDR3 DNA reads as TGCGCCAGCAGCTTGGAGCCTAGCGGGAGCCCCCAGTTC.

This clone turned up a few times. The genes are TRBV6-1 and TRBJ1-5; maybe TRBD1 (6 bases). The CDR3 extends over 13 amino acids. Trimming removed 8 bases from V and 4 bases from J, with 12 bases in between. Germline loops: CDR1 MNHNS, CDR2 SASEGT. The CDR3 reads CASYGTPNQPQHF. In DNA, the CDR3 is TGTGCCAGCTACGGGACACCTAATCAGCCCCAGCATTTT.

V usage is TRBV6-4 and J usage is TRBJ2-3; the match to TRBD2 covers 15 bases. The CDR3 covers 16 residues. Germline CDR1 and CDR2: MRHNA and SNTAGT. With 6 bases clipped from V and 6 bases from J, the junction kept 7 bases outside the gene matches. The CDR3 region is CASSHGLAGGPDTQYF. The CDR3 nucleotides are TGTGCCAGCAGCCACGGACTAGCGGGAGGGCCGGATACGCAGTATTTT.

The genes are TRBV30 and TRBJ1-3; TRBD1 might be the D (5 bases). The CDR3 loop spans 12 amino acids. Germline assignment: CDR1 GTSNPN and CDR2 SVGIG (reference sequence). The V and J ends lost 3 bases and 4 bases respectively, with 7 bases between them. CDR3 residues: CAWSSGGNTIYF. CDR3 sequence (DNA): TGTGCCTGGAGCTCAGGGGGAAACACCATATATTTT.

The rearrangement joins TRBV6-5 to TRBJ2-3; D may be TRBD1 (5 bases). Germline loops: CDR1 MNHEY, CDR2 SVGAGI. The CDR3 is 15 amino acids. Between the trimmed V and J ends, which lost 2 bases and 1 base, there was a span of 10 bases. CDR3 protein: CASSYNDRGTDTQYF. As DNA, the CDR3 is TGTGCCAGCAGTTACAACGACAGAGGCACAGATACGCAGTATTTT.

The table lists this clone with a few counts. The chain joins TRBV5-4 to TRBJ2-5; 10 nucleotides match TRBD1. V lost 3 bases to trimming and J lost 4 bases; unmatched junction nucleotides: 3. The CDR3 has 14 amino acids. CDR1 and CDR2 from the germline V gene are SGHNT and YYREEE (reference sequence). CDR3 loop: CASSWDRGVETQYF. The CDR3 region has the DNA TGTGCCAGCAGCTGGGACAGGGGAGTAGAGACCCAGTACTTC.

This clone is deemed large. The genes are TRBV6-5 and TRBJ1-1, with D uncertain. CDR1 is MNHEY and CDR2 is SVGAGI in the germline V gene. CDR3 length equals 12 residues. Between the trimmed V and J ends, which lost 2 bases and 7 bases, there was a span of 8 bases. CDR3 residues: CASSYDSGEAFF. The CDR3 DNA follows: TGTGCCAGCAGTTACGATAGCGGTGAAGCTTTCTTT.

This chain uses TRBV5-1 with TRBJ2-7; possibly TRBD1 for D (5 bases). This CDR3 has 12 residues. Germline V gene data show CDR1 as SGHRS and CDR2 as YFSETQ. V lost 2 bases and J 5 bases, leaving 8 bases between the germline ends. CDR3 protein: CASSLGAHEQYF. As DNA, the CDR3 is TGCGCCAGCAGCTTAGGGGCCCACGAGCAGTACTTC.

This clone was detected a few times. This chain links TRBV5-1 with TRBJ2-3; no clear D. The germline CDR1 and CDR2 sequences are SGHRS and YFSETQ. V was pared by 0 bases and J by 1 base, with 6 bases between. This CDR3 region has 14 residues. The CDR3 reads CASSLVPGTDTQYF. In DNA, the CDR3 is TGCGCCAGCAGCTTGGTGCCAGGCACAGATACGCAGTATTTT.